These 28 T cell receptor beta chains were all obtained from the same sample, sequenced in a study of beta chain features in type 1 diabetes. Study-wide points: People with Type 1 diabetes carried modestly yet significantly shorter TCRB CDR3s in all four CD4+ subsets.

The investigators reverse transcribed all of the isolated RNA, so they sequenced expressed TCRB transcripts. The data were produced by immunoSEQ multiplex PCR, yet TCRdb's version contains in-frame clones alone and is incomplete. In the table there are 120,000 to 150,000 clones, more than 10% of which are singletons. These receptors' targets are unknown. Sequenced sample: central memory CD4+ T cells from blood. These receptors were taken from a man between 18 and 35 years old with type 1 diabetes.

This clone showed up just a few times. The chain employs TRBV7-2 and TRBJ1-2, with D tentatively TRBD1 (5 bases). This CDR3 is built from 16 residues. V was cut by 0 bases and J by 6 bases, with 17 bases left in between. Germline CDR1 SGHTA, CDR2 FQGNSA. This chain's CDR3 is CASSLALAGLPNGYTF. CDR3 DNA: TGTGCCAGCAGCTTAGCCCTAGCAGGGTTGCCGAATGGCTACACCTTC.

The chain uses TRBV30 and TRBJ2-5, with TRBD2 matching 9 bases. Germline V gene data show CDR1 as GTSNPN and CDR2 as SVGIG (reference sequence). V dropped 0 bases and J dropped 8; count of bases not matched to a gene: 7. This CDR3 has 14 residues. The CDR3 region has the DNA TGTGCCTGGAGTGTAGGGCTAGCGGGGTCCACCCAGTACTTC. Its protein is CAWSVGLAGSTQYF.

This clone showed up just a few times. Other DNA sequences of this sample code for an identical CDR3. V is TRBV29-1 and J is TRBJ1-2, with 11 bases lining up with TRBD1. V gave up 4 bases and J gave up 8 bases; unmatched junction bases: 3. Germline CDR1 and CDR2: SQVTM and ANQGSEA. This CDR3 region has 12 residues. This chain's CDR3 is CSVGDRGRGYTF. The CDR3 region has the DNA TGCAGCGTTGGGGACAGGGGGAGAGGCTACACCTTC.

The chain carries TRBV7-9 and TRBJ2-7; TRBD1 matches 7 bases. The CDR3 extends over 17 amino acids. The junction had 10 bases not matched to a gene; V was cut back by 1 base and J by 1 base. Germline-derived CDR1 and CDR2 are SEHNR and FQNEAQ (reference sequence). CDR3 bases: TGTGCCAGCAGCTTAGAGGGGGCCCGAACAGGGTCCTACGAGCAGTACTTC. Its translation is CASSLEGARTGSYEQYF. The variable domain in full, with the rest retrieved from reference TRBV7-9 and TRBJ2-7, is DTGVSQNPRHKITKRGQNVTFRCDPISEHNRLYWYRQTLGQGPEFLTYFQNEAQLEKSRLLSDRFSAERPKGSFSTLEIQRTEQGDSAMYLCASSLEGARTGSYEQYFGPGTRLTVT.

The genes are TRBV5-1 and TRBJ2-2, with TRBD1 matching over 8 bases. Germline V lookup: CDR1 SGHRS, CDR2 YFSETQ. The CDR3 has 16 residues. V gave up 5 bases and J gave up 7 bases; unmatched junction bases: 13. CDR3 residues: CASSWGTGGISGELFF. As DNA, the CDR3 is TGCGCCAGCAGTTGGGGCACAGGGGGAATCAGCGGGGAGCTGTTTTTT. The full variable domain, in which reference TRBV5-1 and TRBJ2-2 provide the parts outside the CDR3, is KAGVTQTPRYLIKTRGQQVTLSCSPISGHRSVSWYQQTPGQGLQFLFEYFSETQRNKGNFPGRFSGRQFSNSRSEMNVSTLELGDSALYLCASSWGTGGISGELFFGEGSRLTVL.

As DNA, the CDR3 is TGTGCCAGCTCACCACAGGCTCAGGATGTTGGCTACACCTTC. It encodes CASSPQAQDVGYTF. The chain recombines TRBV18 with TRBJ1-2; D uncertain. Germline V gene sequence: CDR1 KGHSH, CDR2 LQKENI. CDR3 length equals 14 residues. V lost 1 base and J lost 7, with 13 bases in between.

This clone showed up just a few times. This chain uses TRBV7-9 with TRBJ1-3; D may be TRBD1 (6 bases). This CDR3 is 12 amino acids long. Germline V lookup: CDR1 SEHNR, CDR2 FQNEAQ (reference sequence). V was clipped by 7 bases and J by 3 bases, with 7 bases between them. The chain's CDR3 is CASTGVGNTIYF. The CDR3 DNA follows: TGTGCCAGCACAGGGGTTGGAAACACCATATATTTT. The full variable domain, rest sourced from reference TRBV7-9 and TRBJ1-3, is DTGVSQNPRHKITKRGQNVTFRCDPISEHNRLYWYRQTLGQGPEFLTYFQNEAQLEKSRLLSDRFSAERPKGSFSTLEIQRTEQGDSAMYLCASTGVGNTIYFGEGSWLTVV.

This rearrangement joins TRBV7-6 to TRBJ2-7, with 7 bases fitting TRBD1. Germline values: CDR1 SGHVS, CDR2 FNYEAQ. V trimming: 5 bases; J trimming: 10 bases; junction bases outside the gene matches: 11. CDR3 length: 13 amino acids. As DNA, the CDR3 is TGTGCCAGCAGCGGGGGACAGTTTCTTGGTCAGTACTTC. Encoded protein: CASSGGQFLGQYF.

The chain employs TRBV5-1 and TRBJ1-5; TRBD1 matches at 8 bases. V trimming: 2 bases; J trimming: 7 bases; junction bases outside the gene matches: 8. There are 15 residues in the CDR3. Germline CDR1 reads SGHRS; CDR2 reads YFSETQ. The CDR3 DNA reads as TGCGCCAGCAGCTTCACAGGGGGGCAAGGGCAGCCCCAGCATTTT. Its translation: CASSFTGGQGQPQHF.

This sequence joins TRBV30 and TRBJ2-1, with a possible D match to TRBD2 (6 bases). The CDR3 length is 14 residues. Germline values: CDR1 GTSNPN, CDR2 SVGIG (reference sequence). V lost 5 bases and J 10 bases, leaving 21 bases between the germline ends. The CDR3 here is CAWVGGRIQMEQFF. CDR3 sequence (DNA): TGTGCCTGGGTGGGGGGACGGATTCAAATGGAGCAGTTCTTC.

CDR3 region: CASSRTADTQYF. The CDR3 region has the DNA TGTGCCAGCTCACGGACAGCAGATACGCAGTATTTT. J is TRBJ2-3 and V is TRBV18, with D possibly being TRBD1 (6 bases). CDR3 length: 12 residues. Germline lookup yields CDR1 KGHSH and CDR2 LQKENI. V was shortened by 4 bases and J by 4 bases, with 6 bases between the two germline ends.

The CDR3 loop reads CASSYGLGGGYEQYF. The CDR3 DNA reads as TGTGCCAGCAGTTACGGACTAGGAGGCGGGTACGAGCAGTACTTC. This sequence joins TRBV6-5 and TRBJ2-7; 7 nucleotides align to TRBD2. Germline V gives CDR1 MNHEY, CDR2 SVGAGI. J gave up 4 bases and V 2 bases, and 8 bases lay outside the gene matches. The CDR3 covers 15 residues.

V and J are TRBV28 and TRBJ2-3; the D gene could be TRBD1 or TRBD2 (5 bases each). V was pared by 6 bases and J by 0 bases, with 16 bases between. CDR1 and CDR2 from the germline V gene are MDHEN and SYDVKM. This CDR3 contains 16 residues. The chain's CDR3 is CASSSRDHPSTDTQYF. The CDR3 nucleotides are TGTGCCAGCAGCTCCCGGGACCACCCTAGCACAGATACGCAGTATTTT.

This clone was counted at least ten times. This chain uses TRBV6-6 with TRBJ2-5, with TRBD1 matching over 11 bases. Germline lookup yields CDR1 MNHNY and CDR2 SVGAGI (reference sequence). After removal of 5 bases from V and 5 bases from J, the junction contained 4 bases not matched to a gene. This CDR3 contains 14 residues. CDR3 region: CASSGQGALETQYF. CDR3 bases: TGTGCCAGCAGTGGACAGGGGGCGCTGGAGACCCAGTACTTC.

J is TRBJ1-1 and V is TRBV5-1, with 8 bases matching TRBD1. Germline-derived CDR1 and CDR2 are SGHRS and YFSETQ. Unmatched junction bases numbered 5, after V lost 0 bases and J lost 1 base. The CDR3 spans 16 residues. The chain's CDR3 is CASSLGQGARNTEAFF. CDR3 bases: TGCGCCAGCAGCTTGGGGCAGGGGGCTCGGAACACTGAAGCTTTCTTT.

The sample holds a few counts of this clone. This rearrangement joins TRBV18 to TRBJ2-3; tentative D call: TRBD2 (5 bases). This CDR3 contains 16 residues. Germline CDR1 is KGHSH and CDR2 is LQKENI. V was pared by 3 bases and J by 5 bases, with 18 bases between. CDR3 bases: TGTGCCAGCTCACCCACATCTCTTTTGGCGGGAGATACGCAGTATTTT. Protein product: CASSPTSLLAGDTQYF.

The chain uses TRBV6-6 and TRBJ2-7, with D possibly TRBD1 on 6 matching bases. V lost 1 base, J lost 5 bases, and 9 bases lay in between. CDR1 MNHNY and CDR2 SVGAGI come from the germline V gene (reference sequence). The CDR3 consists of 13 residues. DNA of the CDR3: TGTGCCAGCAGTTACTTGGGGGCCCACGAGCAGTACTTC. Amino acids: CASSYLGAHEQYF.

This clone was detected a few times. The chain recombines TRBV9 with TRBJ1-4; the D gene is possibly TRBD1 (5 bases). Trimming stripped 3 bases from V and 7 bases from J, with 10 bases between. CDR3 length equals 13 residues. CDR1 and CDR2 (germline): SGDLS, YYNGEE. CDR3 in DNA: TGTGCCAGCAGCGGCGGGACGTCTGAAAAACTGTTTTTT. This sequence encodes CASSGGTSEKLFF.

This clone was found a few times. This chain uses TRBV27 with TRBJ1-6; D perhaps matches TRBD1 (5 bases). This CDR3 has 16 residues. The V gene's germline CDR1 is MNHEY and CDR2 SMNVEV (reference sequence). Trimming stripped 2 bases from V and 9 bases from J, with 17 bases between. DNA of the CDR3: TGTGCCAGCAGTTTAAGTCCTACCATAAGGGGTTCACCCCTCCACTTT. It encodes CASSLSPTIRGSPLHF.

In this sample, this clone turned up a few times. V usage is TRBV30 and J usage is TRBJ2-1; TRBD2 agrees at 7 bases. The CDR3 loop spans 14 amino acids. With 2 bases clipped from V and 8 bases from J, the junction kept 9 bases outside the gene matches. CDR1 and CDR2 (germline): GTSNPN, SVGIG (reference sequence). Here the CDR3 reads CAWSTATSSDEQFF. As DNA, the CDR3 is TGTGCCTGGAGTACGGCGACTAGCTCGGATGAGCAGTTCTTC.

The chain links TRBV9 to TRBJ2-7; 9 nucleotides align to TRBD1. Germline-derived CDR1 and CDR2 are SGDLS and YYNGEE. The junction had 7 bases not matched to a gene; V was cut back by 2 bases and J by 4 bases. The CDR3 has 15 amino acids. The CDR3: CASSVQPGQGYEQYF. The CDR3 DNA follows: TGTGCCAGCAGCGTGCAACCGGGACAGGGTTACGAGCAGTACTTC.

Concerning this clone itself: Different DNA sequences within this sample yield the same CDR3. The chain uses TRBV5-1 and TRBJ2-3; D is ambiguous. The ends were cut back, 0 bases at V and 0 bases at J, with 2 bases in the middle. The CDR3 extends over 13 amino acids. The germline V gene has CDR1 SGHRS and CDR2 YFSETQ. CDR3 in amino acids: CASSLGSTDTQYF. For the CDR3, the DNA is TGCGCCAGCAGCTTGGGGAGCACAGATACGCAGTATTTT.

Details on this clone: The sample contains more than one DNA sequence encoding this CDR3. The rearrangement uses TRBV18 and TRBJ1-2, with D tentatively TRBD1 (5 bases). The V end lost 5 bases, the J end lost 3 bases, and 10 bases lay between the germline ends. The CDR3 is 13 residues long. The germline V gene encodes CDR1 KGHSH and CDR2 LQKENI. The CDR3, as DNA: TGTGCCAGCTCATCGGGAGGGGACTATGGCTACACCTTC. Its translation: CASSSGGDYGYTF.

This clone was observed a handful of times. A junction boundary mismatches the germline segment, possibly from a read error. The chain employs TRBV7-7 and TRBJ2-1; unclear D gene. The CDR3 spans 15 residues. In germline, CDR1 is SSHAT, CDR2 FNYEAQ (reference sequence). The CDR3 here is CASSPQRAPYNEQFF. In DNA, the CDR3 is TGTGCTAGCAGCCCCCAGCGCGCCCCCTACAATGAGCAGTTCTTC.

This clone was picked up a small number of times. The genes are TRBV28 and TRBJ1-1; D not certain. Germline CDR1 and CDR2: MDHEN and SYDVKM. Between the trimmed V and J ends, which lost 7 bases and 4 bases, there was a span of 16 bases. The CDR3 has 14 amino acids. DNA of the CDR3: TGTGCCAGCACCCACCATGGGAGTAGCACTGAAGCTTTCTTT. Translation: CASTHHGSSTEAFF.

This clone was detected only a few times. V and J are TRBV5-6 and TRBJ2-1; possibly TRBD1 for D (6 bases). V gave up 0 bases and J gave up 6 bases, with 22 bases separating them. Germline CDR1 reads SGHDT; CDR2 reads YYEEEE. The CDR3 covers 18 residues. Here the CDR3 reads CASSLETLGQGYGNEQFF. DNA for the CDR3: TGTGCCAGCAGCTTGGAAACCCTGGGGCAGGGGTACGGCAATGAGCAGTTCTTC.

This clone has more than one count but fewer than ten. The V and J genes are TRBV11-2 and TRBJ2-4; D not resolved. This CDR3 is built from 14 residues. Germline CDR1 SGHAT, CDR2 FQNNGV. V lost 5 bases to trimming and J lost 1 base, with 9 bases between them. CDR3 bases: TGTGCCAGCAGCCCGGCAGAGGCCAAAAACATTCAGTACTTC. Translation gives CASSPAEAKNIQYF.

This chain connects TRBV2 to TRBJ2-3; D unresolved. Trimming shortened V by 2 bases and J by 4 bases, and 10 bases separated the two germline ends. Germline values: CDR1 SNHLY, CDR2 FYNNEI. This CDR3 has 14 amino acids. CDR3 sequence: CASSESWAADTQYF. For the CDR3, the DNA is TGTGCCAGCAGTGAAAGTTGGGCAGCAGATACGCAGTATTTT.